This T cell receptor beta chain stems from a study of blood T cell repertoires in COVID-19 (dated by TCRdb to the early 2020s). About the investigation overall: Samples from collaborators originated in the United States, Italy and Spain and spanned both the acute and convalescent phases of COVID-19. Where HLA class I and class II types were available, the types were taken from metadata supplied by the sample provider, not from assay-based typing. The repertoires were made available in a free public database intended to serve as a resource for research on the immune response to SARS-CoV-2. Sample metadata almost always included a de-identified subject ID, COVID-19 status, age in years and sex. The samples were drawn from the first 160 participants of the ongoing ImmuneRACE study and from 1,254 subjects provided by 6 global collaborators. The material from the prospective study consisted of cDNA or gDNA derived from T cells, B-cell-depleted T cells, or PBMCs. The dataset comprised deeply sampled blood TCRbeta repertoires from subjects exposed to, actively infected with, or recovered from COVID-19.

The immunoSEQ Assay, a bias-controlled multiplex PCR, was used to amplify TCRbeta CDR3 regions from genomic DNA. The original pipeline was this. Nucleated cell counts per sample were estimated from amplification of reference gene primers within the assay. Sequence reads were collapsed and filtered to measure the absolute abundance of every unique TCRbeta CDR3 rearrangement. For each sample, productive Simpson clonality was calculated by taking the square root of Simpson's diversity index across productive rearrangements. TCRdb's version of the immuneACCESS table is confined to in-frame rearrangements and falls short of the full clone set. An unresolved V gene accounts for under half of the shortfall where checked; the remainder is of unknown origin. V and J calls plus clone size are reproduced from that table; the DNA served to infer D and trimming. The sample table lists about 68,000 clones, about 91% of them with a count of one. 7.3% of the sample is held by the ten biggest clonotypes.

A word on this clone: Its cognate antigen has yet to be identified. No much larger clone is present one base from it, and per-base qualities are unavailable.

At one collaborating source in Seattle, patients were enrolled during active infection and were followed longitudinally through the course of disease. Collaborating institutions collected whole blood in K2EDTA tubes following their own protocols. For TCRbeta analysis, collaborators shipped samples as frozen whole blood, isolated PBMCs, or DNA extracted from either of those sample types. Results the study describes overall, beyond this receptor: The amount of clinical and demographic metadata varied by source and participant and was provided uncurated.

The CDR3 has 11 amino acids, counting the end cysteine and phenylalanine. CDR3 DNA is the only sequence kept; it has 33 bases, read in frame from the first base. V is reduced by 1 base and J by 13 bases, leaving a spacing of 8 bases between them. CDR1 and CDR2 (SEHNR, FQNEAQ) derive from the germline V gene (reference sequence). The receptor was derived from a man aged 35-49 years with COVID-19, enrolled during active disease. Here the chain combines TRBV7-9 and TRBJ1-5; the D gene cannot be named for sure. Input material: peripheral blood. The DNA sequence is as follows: TGTGCCAGCAGCTTAGATGGAGGTCAGCATTTT. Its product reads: CASSLDGGQHF.